These 26 T cell receptor beta chains came from one sample sequenced in a study of shared clonotypes between healthy human individuals. The table came from immunoSEQ multiplex PCR; TCRdb's copy has only in-frame clones and leaves some out. This sample has 2 million to 3 million clones; about 92% occur once, and the top ten carry roughly 0.15%. The source material was naive CD4+ T cells sorted from blood. Specified subset: CD45RA+ positively selected. These receptors were collected from a man younger than 35 in good health.

This clone was seen only once. This specimen includes other DNA sequences encoding the same CDR3. The rearrangement joins TRBV7-2 to TRBJ1-2; 9 bases line up with TRBD1. V shed 3 bases and J 2 bases; nucleotides not matched to a gene: 1. This CDR3 is built from 14 residues. The germline gives CDR1 SGHTA, CDR2 FQGNSA. The CDR3 coding sequence is TGTGCCAGCAGCTTGGGGACAGGGAACTATGGCTACACCTTC. Translating gives CASSLGTGNYGYTF. Combining the CDR3 with reference TRBV7-2 and TRBJ1-2 gives the whole variable domain GAGVSQSPSNKVTEKGKDVELRCDPISGHTALYWYRQSLGQGLEFLIYFQGNSAPDKSGLPSDRFSAERTGGSVSTLTIQRTQQEDSAVYLCASSLGTGNYGYTFGSGTRLTVV.

This sequence joins TRBV5-8 and TRBJ2-6; TRBD2 is a possible D gene (5 bases). Deletions cut 2 bases from V and 0 bases from J, with 9 bases between. Germline V gene data show CDR1 as SGHTS and CDR2 as YDEGEE. The CDR3 contains 16 residues. The CDR3 sequence is CASSFLGDSGANVLTF. The CDR3 nucleotides read TGTGCCAGCAGCTTCCTGGGAGACTCTGGGGCCAACGTCCTGACTTTC. Looking up the rest from reference TRBV5-8 and TRBJ2-6 gives the full variable domain: EAGVTQSPTHLIKTRGQQATLRCSPISGHTSVYWYQQALGLGLQFLLWYDEGEERNRGNFPPRFSGRQFPNYSSELNVNALELEDSALYLCASSFLGDSGANVLTFGAGSRLTVL.

The sample holds one count of this clone. The V gene is TRBV7-6, the J gene TRBJ2-3; TRBD2 agrees at 11 bases. From germline, CDR1 is SGHVS and CDR2 FNYEAQ. The J segment lost 2 bases and the V segment lost 2 bases, leaving 9 bases of the junction unmatched. CDR3 length equals 18 residues. CDR3 DNA sequence: TGTGCCAGCAGCTTATTCCCCGCGGGACTAGCGGACACAGATACGCAGTATTTT. Protein sequence: CASSLFPAGLADTDTQYF.

In its sample, this clone was seen once. CDR3 amino acids: CASSLMGGDGYTF. The CDR3 region has the DNA TGTGCCAGCAGCCTCATGGGAGGAGACGGCTACACCTTC. The chain recombines TRBV6-1 with TRBJ1-2; no clear D gene. This CDR3 spans 13 amino acids. V dropped 6 bases and J dropped 8 bases, with 16 bases sitting between them. Germline V lookup: CDR1 MNHNS, CDR2 SASEGT.

The chain carries TRBV7-2 and TRBJ2-1, with TRBD2 identical over 7 bases. The CDR3 covers 15 residues. Losses at the gene ends were 4 bases for V and 7 bases for J; bases not matched to a gene: 10. Germline CDR1 is SGHTA and CDR2 is FQGNSA. CDR3 loop: CASSSLAAMGNEQFF. In DNA, the CDR3 is TGTGCCAGCAGCTCTCTAGCGGCAATGGGGAATGAGCAGTTCTTC.

The V and J genes are TRBV6-5 and TRBJ2-2; TRBD2 aligns across 11 bases. Germline CDR1 and CDR2: MNHEY and SVGAGI. The CDR3 sequence is 15 residues long. V lost 6 bases to trimming and J lost 7 bases; unmatched junction nucleotides: 7. For the CDR3, the DNA is TGTGCCAGCAGGAGTGGGACTAGCGGCTTCGGGGAGCTGTTTTTT. Residues: CASRSGTSGFGELFF.

The chain uses TRBV23-1 and TRBJ1-1; the match to TRBD1 covers 7 bases. TRBV23-1 is an ORF for which the function is uncertain. This CDR3 is built from 16 residues. J was trimmed by 4 bases and V by 6 bases; bases with no gene match: 14. CDR3 region: CASRDPKPQGTTEAFF. The DNA for the CDR3 is TGCGCCAGCAGGGACCCGAAACCACAGGGGACCACTGAAGCTTTCTTT.

The rearrangement links TRBV18 to TRBJ2-5, with 8 bases aligning to TRBD2. In germline, CDR1 is KGHSH, CDR2 LQKENI. V was clipped by 4 bases and J by 6 bases; unmatched bases: 10. This CDR3 has 15 residues. The CDR3 sequence: CASSLPGTSIKTQYF. The CDR3, as DNA: TGTGCCAGCTCACTTCCCGGGACTAGTATAAAGACCCAGTACTTC.

The chain links TRBV18 to TRBJ2-5, with 10 bases matching TRBD2. The V gene's germline CDR1 is KGHSH and CDR2 LQKENI. The CDR3 is 16 amino acids. V was pared by 3 bases and J by 1 base, with 5 bases of the junction left unmatched. Here the CDR3 DNA reads TGTGCCAGCTCACCTCCTTGGACTAGCGGCCAAGAGACCCAGTACTTC. Translated: CASSPPWTSGQETQYF.

The rearrangement uses TRBV18 and TRBJ2-2, with TRBD1 identical over 7 bases. Germline CDR1 and CDR2: KGHSH and LQKENI. This CDR3 has 16 amino acids. Losses at the gene ends were 6 bases for V and 0 bases for J; bases not matched to a gene: 7. CDR3 sequence: CASSPGQEANTGELFF. CDR3 DNA sequence: TGTGCCAGCTCGCCTGGACAGGAGGCGAACACCGGGGAGCTGTTTTTT. The whole variable domain, filled in from reference TRBV18 and TRBJ2-2, reads NAGVMQNPRHLVRRRGQEARLRCSPMKGHSHVYWYRQLPEEGLKFMVYLQKENIIDESGMPKERFSAEFPKEGPSILRIQQVVRGDSAAYFCASSPGQEANTGELFFGEGSRLTVL.

The chain uses TRBV30 and TRBJ2-7, with D perhaps TRBD1 or TRBD2 (5 bases each). In germline, CDR1 is GTSNPN, CDR2 SVGIG (reference sequence). V lost 5 bases, J lost 0 bases, and 14 bases lay in between. The CDR3 contains 14 residues. CDR3 sequence: CAWEPGRSSYEQYF. DNA of the CDR3: TGTGCCTGGGAACCGGGACGGAGCTCCTACGAGCAGTACTTC.

About this clone: Since no conserved phenylalanine or tryptophan closes the CDR3, a read error is the likely cause. The chain has TRBV13 and TRBJ1-1; D not resolved. The CDR3 extends over 15 amino acids. Germline V lookup: CDR1 PRHDT, CDR2 FYEKMQ (reference sequence). The CDR3 here is CASSPLTLLNTEAFL. CDR3 DNA: TGCGCCAGCAGCCCCCTTACACTGCTGAACACTGAAGCTTTCCTT.

V usage is TRBV5-5 and J usage is TRBJ1-2, with D perhaps TRBD1 (6 bases). V was trimmed by 4 bases and J by 2 bases, leaving 12 bases between them. CDR1 and CDR2 (germline): SGHKS, YYEKEE (reference sequence). This CDR3 comprises 14 residues. Here the CDR3 DNA reads TGTGCCAGCAGCCCCACTACAGGGAACTATGGCTACACCTTC. Translated, it gives CASSPTTGNYGYTF.

The chain employs TRBV7-9 and TRBJ1-4; no definite D call. The CDR3 is 16 amino acids. V lost 6 bases and J 0 bases, leaving 14 bases between the germline ends. Germline-derived CDR1 and CDR2 are SEHNR and FQNEAQ (reference sequence). The CDR3 coding sequence is TGTGCCAGCAGTACCGGACGGAAAGCAACTAATGAAAAACTGTTTTTT. Translated, it gives CASSTGRKATNEKLFF.

The rearrangement joins TRBV2 to TRBJ1-1; perhaps TRBD1 as D (6 bases). V lost 7 bases and J 8 bases, leaving 17 bases between the germline ends. In germline, CDR1 is SNHLY, CDR2 FYNNEI. The CDR3 consists of 13 residues. In DNA form, the CDR3 reads TGTGCCAGCAATGTGGGGGGCGGGGTGGAAGCTTTCTTT. Translating gives CASNVGGGVEAFF.

The rearrangement links TRBV4-1 to TRBJ1-4, with D possibly matching TRBD1 (5 bases). This CDR3 region has 15 residues. Germline V CDR1 and CDR2: MGHRA, YSYEKL. V shed 4 bases and J shed 8 bases, with 17 bases lying between them. CDR3 nucleotides: TGCGCCAGCAGCCGTGTAGGGGTTACTGGGGAAAAACTGTTTTTT. The encoded protein is CASSRVGVTGEKLFF.

CDR3 nucleotides: TGTGCCAGCAGCTTGGGGGGTAGATTGGACTACGAGCAGTACTTC. Residues: CASSLGGRLDYEQYF. The rearrangement uses TRBV7-8 and TRBJ2-7, with D perhaps matching TRBD2 (6 bases). The CDR3 sequence is 15 residues long. CDR1 and CDR2 from the germline V gene are SGHVS and FQNEAQ. Trimming left V 3 bases short and J 3 bases short, with 15 bases between.

The chain employs TRBV10-3 and TRBJ1-6; D is possibly TRBD1 (5 bases). The CDR3 runs to 14 residues. V lost 3 bases and J lost 8, with 11 bases in between. Germline V gene data show CDR1 as ENHRY and CDR2 as SYGVKD. CDR3: CAISDARAHSPLHF. CDR3 nucleotides: TGTGCCATCAGTGATGCCAGGGCGCATTCACCCCTCCACTTT.

This rearrangement joins TRBV5-5 to TRBJ1-4; D uncertain. CDR1 and CDR2 from the germline V gene are SGHKS and YYEKEE (reference sequence). The CDR3 has 14 residues. Trimming took 3 bases from V and 8 from J, leaving 14 bases between them. CDR3 coding DNA: TGTGCCAGCAGCTGGACTGGGAAAGACGAAAAACTGTTTTTT. This encodes CASSWTGKDEKLFF.

In its sample, this clone was seen once. V usage is TRBV7-9 and J usage is TRBJ2-1, with TRBD2 matching over 9 bases. The V gene end was trimmed by 0 bases and the J gene end by 2 bases; junction bases not matched to a gene: 5. This CDR3 is built from 17 residues. Looked up from germline, CDR1 is SEHNR and CDR2 is FQNEAQ (reference sequence). CDR3 residues: CASSLARLAETYNEQFF. The CDR3 DNA sequence: TGTGCCAGCAGCTTAGCTCGACTAGCGGAGACCTACAATGAGCAGTTCTTC.

Worth noting for this clone: At the DNA level, this CDR3 is encoded by other sequences in the same sample as well. The chain joins TRBV9 to TRBJ1-5, with TRBD1 matching 9 bases. The CDR3 has 15 residues. CDR1 and CDR2 from the germline V gene are SGDLS and YYNGEE. V shed 3 bases, J shed 3 bases, and the junction held 4 bases outside the gene matches. CDR3: CASSAGTGPNQPQHF. The CDR3, as DNA: TGTGCCAGCAGCGCCGGGACAGGGCCCAATCAGCCCCAGCATTTT.

J is TRBJ1-4 and V is TRBV30, with a weak D call TRBD1 (5 bases). The germline gives CDR1 GTSNPN, CDR2 SVGIG (reference sequence). V was pared by 2 bases and J by 0 bases, with 10 bases between. The CDR3 consists of 15 residues. The CDR3 sequence: CAWSPPGATNEKLFF. For the CDR3, the DNA is TGTGCCTGGAGTCCCCCGGGGGCAACTAATGAAAAACTGTTTTTT.

The chain couples TRBV4-1 to TRBJ2-1, with 10 bases fitting TRBD2. Germline V gene data show CDR1 as MGHRA and CDR2 as YSYEKL. The CDR3 loop spans 17 amino acids. The ends lost 0 bases at V and 8 bases at J; junction bases unmatched: 10. This chain's CDR3 is CASSQEVTLAGWDEQFF. The CDR3 DNA is TGCGCCAGCAGCCAAGAGGTCACACTAGCGGGGTGGGATGAGCAGTTCTTC.

The chain employs TRBV5-6 and TRBJ2-7; either TRBD1 or TRBD2 may supply D (6 bases each). Germline V gives CDR1 SGHDT, CDR2 YYEEEE. The CDR3 runs to 13 residues. Trimming removed 3 bases from V and 7 bases from J, with 14 bases in between. DNA for the CDR3: TGTGCCAGCAGCTGGGTACAGGGAGGAGAGCAGTACTTC. Translated: CASSWVQGGEQYF.

The table lists this clone with a count of one. This rearrangement joins TRBV7-2 to TRBJ1-4; D is undetermined. The CDR3 consists of 15 residues. V was clipped by 2 bases and J by 0 bases, with 7 bases between them. From germline, CDR1 is SGHTA and CDR2 FQGNSA. The CDR3 sequence is CASSLQIATNEKLFF. CDR3 nucleotide sequence: TGTGCCAGCAGCTTACAGATAGCAACTAATGAAAAACTGTTTTTT. The full variable domain, completed using reference TRBV7-2 and TRBJ1-4, is GAGVSQSPSNKVTEKGKDVELRCDPISGHTALYWYRQSLGQGLEFLIYFQGNSAPDKSGLPSDRFSAERTGGSVSTLTIQRTQQEDSAVYLCASSLQIATNEKLFFGSGTQLSVL.

CDR3 amino acids: CASSYGLYNSPLHF. CDR3 nucleotide sequence: TGTGCCAGCAGTTACGGACTGTATAATTCACCCCTCCACTTT. V is TRBV5-8 and J is TRBJ1-6; D not certain. Trimming took off 5 bases at V and 4 bases at J, with 10 bases between the two ends. Per the germline V gene, CDR1 is SGHTS and CDR2 is YDEGEE. CDR3 length equals 14 residues.